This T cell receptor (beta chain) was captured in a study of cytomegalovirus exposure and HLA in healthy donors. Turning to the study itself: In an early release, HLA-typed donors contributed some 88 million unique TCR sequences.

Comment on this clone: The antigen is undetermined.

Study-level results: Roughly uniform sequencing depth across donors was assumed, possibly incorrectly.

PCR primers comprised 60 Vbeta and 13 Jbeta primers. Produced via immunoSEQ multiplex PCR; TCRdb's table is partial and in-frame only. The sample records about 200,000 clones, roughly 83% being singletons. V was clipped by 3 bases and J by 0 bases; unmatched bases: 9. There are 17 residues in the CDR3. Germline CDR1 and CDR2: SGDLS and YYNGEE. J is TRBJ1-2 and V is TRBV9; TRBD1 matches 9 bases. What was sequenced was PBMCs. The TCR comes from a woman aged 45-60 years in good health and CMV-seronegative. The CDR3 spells CASSGGTGYNPNYGYTF. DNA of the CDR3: TGTGCCAGCAGCGGGGGGACAGGGTATAATCCTAACTATGGCTACACCTTC.